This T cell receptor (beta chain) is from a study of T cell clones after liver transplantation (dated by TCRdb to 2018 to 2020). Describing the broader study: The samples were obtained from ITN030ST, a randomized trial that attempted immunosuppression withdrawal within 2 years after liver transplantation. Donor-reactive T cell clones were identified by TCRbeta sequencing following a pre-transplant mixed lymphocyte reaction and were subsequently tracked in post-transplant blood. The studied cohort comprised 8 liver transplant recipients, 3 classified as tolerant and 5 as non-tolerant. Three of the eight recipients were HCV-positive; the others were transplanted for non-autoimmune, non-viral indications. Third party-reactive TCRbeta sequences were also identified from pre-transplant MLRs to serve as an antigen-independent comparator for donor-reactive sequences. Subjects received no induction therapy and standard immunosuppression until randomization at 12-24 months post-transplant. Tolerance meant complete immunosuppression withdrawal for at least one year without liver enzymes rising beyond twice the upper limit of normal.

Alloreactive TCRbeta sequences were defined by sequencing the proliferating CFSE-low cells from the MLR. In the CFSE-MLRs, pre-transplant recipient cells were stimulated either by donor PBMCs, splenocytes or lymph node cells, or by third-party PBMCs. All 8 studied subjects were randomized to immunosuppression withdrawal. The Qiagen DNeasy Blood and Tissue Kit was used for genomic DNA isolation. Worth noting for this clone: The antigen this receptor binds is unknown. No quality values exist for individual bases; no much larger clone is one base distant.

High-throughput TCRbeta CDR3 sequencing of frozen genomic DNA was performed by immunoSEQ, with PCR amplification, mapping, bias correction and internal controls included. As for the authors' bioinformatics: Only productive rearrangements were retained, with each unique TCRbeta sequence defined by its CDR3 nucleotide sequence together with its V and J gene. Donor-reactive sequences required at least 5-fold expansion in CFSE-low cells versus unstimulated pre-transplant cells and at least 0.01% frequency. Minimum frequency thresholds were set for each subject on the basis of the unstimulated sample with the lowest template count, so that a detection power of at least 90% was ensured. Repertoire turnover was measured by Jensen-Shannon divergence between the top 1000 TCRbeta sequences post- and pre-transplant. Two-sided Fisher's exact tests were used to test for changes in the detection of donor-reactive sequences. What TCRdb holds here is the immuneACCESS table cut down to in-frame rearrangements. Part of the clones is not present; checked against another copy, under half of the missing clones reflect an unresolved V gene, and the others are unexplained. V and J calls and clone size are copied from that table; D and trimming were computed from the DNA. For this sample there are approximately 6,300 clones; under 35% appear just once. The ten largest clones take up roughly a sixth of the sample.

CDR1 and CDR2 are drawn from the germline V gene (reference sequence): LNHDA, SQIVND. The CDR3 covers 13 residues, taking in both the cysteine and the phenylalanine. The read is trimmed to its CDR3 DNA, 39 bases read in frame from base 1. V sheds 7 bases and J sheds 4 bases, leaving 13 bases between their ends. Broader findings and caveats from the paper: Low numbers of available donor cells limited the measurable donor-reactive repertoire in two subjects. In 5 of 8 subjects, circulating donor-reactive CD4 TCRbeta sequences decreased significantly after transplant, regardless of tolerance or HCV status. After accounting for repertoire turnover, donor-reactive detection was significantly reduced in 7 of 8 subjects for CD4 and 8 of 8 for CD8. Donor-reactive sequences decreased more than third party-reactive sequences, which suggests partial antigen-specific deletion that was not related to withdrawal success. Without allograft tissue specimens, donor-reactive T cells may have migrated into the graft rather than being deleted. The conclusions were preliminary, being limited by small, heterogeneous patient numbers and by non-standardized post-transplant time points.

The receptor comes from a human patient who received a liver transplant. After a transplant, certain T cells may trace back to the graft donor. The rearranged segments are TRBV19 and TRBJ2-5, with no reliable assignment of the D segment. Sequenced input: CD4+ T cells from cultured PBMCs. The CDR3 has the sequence CASTRDMRETQYF. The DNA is TGTGCCAGTACCAGAGACATGAGAGAGACCCAGTACTTC.